Listed below are T cell receptor beta chains from one sample, sequenced in a study of T cell repertoires in cytomegalovirus infection. TCRdb reprocessed the reads via MiXCR and lists one record per CDR3 protein. The table lists 160,000 or so distinct CDR3 sequences, over 15% of them singletons. The specimen was CD8+ T cells from PBMCs. All receptors derive from a human donor in good health (CMV status not recorded). Some clones in this sample may be carry-over from other donors' samples. Both conserved end residues are part of each CDR3. Fields, in order: CDR3 protein, J gene, V gene.

CDR3aa: CASSLGGGRSYNSPLHF
j_gene: TRBJ1-6
v_gene: TRBV7-2

CDR3aa: CASSPNLSRTYEQYF
j_gene: TRBJ2-7
v_gene: TRBV7-2

CDR3aa: CASSLAPPELIAPGELFF
j_gene: TRBJ2-2
v_gene: TRBV7-8

CDR3aa: CASSLGQGAWEAEAFF
j_gene: TRBJ1-1
v_gene: TRBV28

CDR3aa: CASSLDGVQETQYF
j_gene: TRBJ2-5
v_gene: TRBV7-9

CDR3aa: CASSLMAGSGRLGEQFF
j_gene: TRBJ2-1
v_gene: TRBV7-3

CDR3aa: CSVDAGPSYEQYF
j_gene: TRBJ2-7
v_gene: TRBV29-1

CDR3aa: CASSTPRTVRSYEQYF
j_gene: TRBJ2-7
v_gene: TRBV28

CDR3aa: CASSDRLRSGRAFEQFF
j_gene: TRBJ2-1
v_gene: TRBV6-1

CDR3aa: CASRPGTVSEAFF
j_gene: TRBJ1-1
v_gene: TRBV6-2/TRBV6-3

CDR3aa: CASSPPPFPGDNEQYF
j_gene: TRBJ2-7
v_gene: TRBV28

CDR3aa: CASRPVGSTEAFF
j_gene: TRBJ1-1
v_gene: TRBV6-2/TRBV6-3

CDR3aa: CSVAGTGSLNEQFF
j_gene: TRBJ2-1
v_gene: TRBV29-1

CDR3aa: CASSLRGTGGPTDTQYF
j_gene: TRBJ2-3
v_gene: TRBV7-3

CDR3aa: CSASAWDRDYNEQFF
j_gene: TRBJ2-1
v_gene: TRBV20-1

CDR3aa: CASSFWSLYATNEKLFF
j_gene: TRBJ1-4
v_gene: TRBV28

CDR3aa: CSVETVGRETQYF
j_gene: TRBJ2-5
v_gene: TRBV29-1

CDR3aa: CSARDPHWTSVYNEQFF
j_gene: TRBJ2-1
v_gene: TRBV20-1

CDR3aa: CATAAGAGYTF
j_gene: TRBJ1-2
v_gene: TRBV7-2

CDR3aa: CAISEKPAGEDEQFF
j_gene: TRBJ2-1
v_gene: TRBV10-3

CDR3aa: CASSLLGEGLYF
j_gene: TRBJ2-5
v_gene: TRBV5-4

CDR3aa: CASTLGGGRGEKLFF
j_gene: TRBJ1-4
v_gene: TRBV7-2

CDR3aa: CASSQDYAVLTNTGELFF
j_gene: TRBJ2-2
v_gene: TRBV14

CDR3aa: CASRTIGELFF
j_gene: TRBJ2-2
v_gene: TRBV6-2/TRBV6-3

CDR3aa: CSATYRGAGNTIYF
j_gene: TRBJ1-3
v_gene: TRBV20-1

CDR3aa: CASSGGGTGGSRTDTQYF
j_gene: TRBJ2-3
v_gene: TRBV7-9

CDR3aa: CASSSPRVPYEQYF
j_gene: TRBJ2-7
v_gene: TRBV7-9

CDR3aa: CASSPTSGDTGELFF
j_gene: TRBJ2-2
v_gene: TRBV7-9

CDR3aa: CASSLPGEQFF
j_gene: TRBJ2-1
v_gene: TRBV28

CDR3aa: CASSLVGPSYEQYF
j_gene: TRBJ2-7
v_gene: TRBV5-1

CDR3aa: CSVAGLAGGPHEQYF
j_gene: TRBJ2-7
v_gene: TRBV29-1

CDR3aa: CASSTGPNTYEQYF
j_gene: TRBJ2-7
v_gene: TRBV7-6

CDR3aa: CASSLSTSGPYEQYF
j_gene: TRBJ2-7
v_gene: TRBV7-6

CDR3aa: CASSILLAGAQETQYF
j_gene: TRBJ2-5
v_gene: TRBV7-2

CDR3aa: CASSRRPQGARGTEAFF
j_gene: TRBJ1-1
v_gene: TRBV7-2

CDR3aa: CASSLVLADEQYF
j_gene: TRBJ2-7
v_gene: TRBV7-3

CDR3aa: CSVEGRGTEAFF
j_gene: TRBJ1-1
v_gene: TRBV29-1

CDR3aa: CASAREGLIYEQYF
j_gene: TRBJ2-7
v_gene: TRBV7-6

CDR3aa: CASSEDPQFTGYGGYTF
j_gene: TRBJ1-2
v_gene: TRBV9

CDR3aa: CASSPPPGLVDEQFF
j_gene: TRBJ2-1
v_gene: TRBV7-3

CDR3aa: CASRPSGGPSYEQYF
j_gene: TRBJ2-7
v_gene: TRBV28

CDR3aa: CATSSYRDEGTQYF
j_gene: TRBJ2-5
v_gene: TRBV15

CDR3aa: CASSKTGGEEPQHF
j_gene: TRBJ1-5
v_gene: TRBV7-6

CDR3aa: CASSEQGNEQFF
j_gene: TRBJ2-1
v_gene: TRBV6-5

CDR3aa: CASSPRGGSEQFF
j_gene: TRBJ2-1
v_gene: TRBV9

CDR3aa: CASSLWDLSTDTQYF
j_gene: TRBJ2-3
v_gene: TRBV6-1

CDR3aa: CASSHGTGDLGQFF
j_gene: TRBJ2-1
v_gene: TRBV7-9

CDR3aa: CASSYGTHTYEQYF
j_gene: TRBJ2-7
v_gene: TRBV6-2/TRBV6-3

CDR3aa: CSAFRDDGYTF
j_gene: TRBJ1-2
v_gene: TRBV20-1

CDR3aa: CASSESGDRGNEQYF
j_gene: TRBJ2-7
v_gene: TRBV10-2

CDR3aa: CASSFAGTGFDNTEAFF
j_gene: TRBJ1-1
v_gene: TRBV7-6

CDR3aa: CASSPGTSYEQFF
j_gene: TRBJ2-1
v_gene: TRBV7-9

CDR3aa: CASSDYDGQGAEQFF
j_gene: TRBJ2-1
v_gene: TRBV6-4